Presented here are 25 T cell receptor beta chains from one specimen sequenced in a study of T cell repertoires in cytomegalovirus infection. TCRdb used MiXCR to reprocess the reads, holding one entry per CDR3 protein. The sample has about 300,000 distinct CDR3 sequences; around 10% are singletons. Sequenced input: PBMCs. These receptors all come from a human donor in good health (CMV status not recorded). Some clones in this sample may be carry-over from other donors' samples.

This clonotype occurred many times. This sequence joins TRBV7-2 and TRBJ2-1; no clear D gene. Germline V gene data show CDR1 as SGHTA and CDR2 as FQGNSA. The CDR3 has 12 residues. The V end was cut by 3 bases, the J end by 6 bases, with 6 bases between. CDR3: CASSFPPNEQFF. The CDR3 nucleotides read TGTGCCAGCAGCTTCCCTCCCAATGAGCAGTTCTTC.

This clonotype was observed once. The genes are TRBV19 and TRBJ2-7; a weak D match, TRBD1 (6 bases). The CDR3 has 16 residues. Per the germline V gene, CDR1 is LNHDA and CDR2 is SQIVND (reference sequence). V was trimmed by 6 bases and J by 1 base, leaving 19 bases between them. CDR3 sequence reads: CASRTGHAAQSYEQYF. CDR3 nucleotide sequence: TGTGCCAGTAGAACGGGACACGCCGCGCAATCCTACGAGCAGTACTTC. Filled out from reference TRBV19 and TRBJ2-7, the complete variable domain reads DGGITQSPKYLFRKEGQNVTLSCEQNLNHDAMYWYRQDPGQGLRLIYYSQIVNDFQKGDIAEGYSVSREKKESFPLTVTSAQKNPTAFYLCASRTGHAAQSYEQYFGPGTRLTVT.

The J gene is TRBJ2-7, the V gene TRBV5-1; the D gene is possibly TRBD1 (6 bases). The V end was cut by 2 bases, the J end by 5 bases, with 14 bases between. Germline assignment: CDR1 SGHRS and CDR2 YFSETQ. The CDR3 runs 14 residues. As DNA, the CDR3 is TGCGCCAGCAGCTTCGGGCAGGGACAAGACGAGCAGTACTTC. Its protein is CASSFGQGQDEQYF.

The CDR3 here is CASSLLWDDGPDTQYF. CDR3 sequence (DNA): TGTGCCAGCAGCTTGTTGTGGGACGACGGGCCAGATACGCAGTATTTT. The rearrangement uses TRBV5-4 and TRBJ2-3; D tentatively fits TRBD1 or TRBD2 (5 bases each). V lost 1 base and J 4 bases, leaving 16 bases between the germline ends. CDR1 and CDR2 (germline): SGHNT, YYREEE (reference sequence). There are 16 residues in the CDR3.

There are many counts of this clonotype. The chain links TRBV7-9 to TRBJ1-4; tentative D call: TRBD1 (5 bases). The V and J ends lost 3 bases and 5 bases respectively, with 19 bases between them. The CDR3 is made up of 17 amino acids. Germline lookup yields CDR1 SEHNR and CDR2 FQNEAQ (reference sequence). The CDR3 loop reads CASSLSRGRILNEKLFF. DNA for the CDR3: TGTGCCAGCAGCTTGAGTAGGGGACGGATATTAAATGAAAAACTGTTTTTT.

The chain recombines TRBV29-1 with TRBJ2-3; D uncertain. CDR1 is SQVTM and CDR2 is ANQGSEA in the germline V gene. V dropped 4 bases and J dropped 4 bases, with 12 bases sitting between them. This CDR3 spans 13 amino acids. The CDR3 is CSVVVSGADTQYF. In DNA, the CDR3 is TGCAGCGTTGTGGTCTCTGGGGCAGATACGCAGTATTTT.

The sample holds a few counts of this clonotype. Here the CDR3 reads CASADSWGEKLFF. The DNA of the CDR3 is TGCGCCAGCGCGGACAGCTGGGGTGAAAAACTGTTTTTT. The chain is built from TRBV10-2 and TRBJ1-4; tentatively, D is TRBD1 (6 bases). Germline values: CDR1 WSHSY, CDR2 SAAADI. This CDR3 contains 13 residues. With 8 bases removed from V and 7 bases from J, the gap between germline ends came to 14 bases.

This clonotype has ten or more counts. The CDR3: CASSQASGTGGTEAFF. CDR3 DNA: TGTGCCAGCAGCCAAGCTTCTGGGACAGGGGGAACTGAAGCTTTCTTT. The V and J genes are TRBV3-1 and TRBJ1-1, with 11 bases aligning to TRBD1. CDR3 length: 16 residues. The junction had 6 bases not matched to a gene; V was cut back by 1 base and J by 5 bases. CDR1 LGHDT and CDR2 YNNKEL come from the germline V gene (reference sequence).

The genes are TRBV20-1 and TRBJ2-5; D not certain. Trimming left V 3 bases short and J 4 bases short, with 12 bases between. Germline V gene sequence: CDR1 DFQATT, CDR2 SNEGSKA (reference sequence). The CDR3 runs 13 residues. CDR3 amino acids: CSASYGLGETQYF. In nucleotides, the CDR3 is TGCAGTGCTAGTTACGGGTTGGGAGAGACCCAGTACTTC.

Ten or more counts support this clonotype. This chain connects TRBV20-1 to TRBJ2-2; 9 bases are a match to TRBD1. The germline CDR1 and CDR2 sequences are DFQATT and SNEGSKA (reference sequence). CDR3 length equals 11 residues. The trim removed 8 bases at V and 6 bases at J, leaving 1 base unmatched. CDR3: CSTGGAGELFF. Written as DNA, the CDR3 is TGCAGTACAGGGGGCGCCGGGGAGCTGTTTTTT.

In this sample, this clonotype turned up many times. The chain couples TRBV6-6 to TRBJ2-5; TRBD1 agrees at 8 bases. The V gene end was trimmed by 3 bases and the J gene end by 5 bases; junction bases not matched to a gene: 11. CDR1 is MNHNY and CDR2 is SVGAGI in the germline V gene (reference sequence). The CDR3 loop spans 16 amino acids. In nucleotides, the CDR3 is TGTGCCAGCAGTTATCTACGACAGGGGAGATCGGAGACCCAGTACTTC. Its protein is CASSYLRQGRSETQYF.

This clonotype was counted ten times or more. V usage is TRBV7-3 and J usage is TRBJ2-6; D is tentatively TRBD1 or TRBD2 (5 bases each). Germline V gene lookup returns CDR1 SGHTA and CDR2 FQGTGA. V dropped 4 bases and J dropped 0 bases, with 13 bases sitting between them. The length of the CDR3 is 17 residues. The CDR3 here is CASSSLTGRSGANVLTF. The CDR3 nucleotides are TGTGCCAGCAGCTCTTTGACGGGACGCTCTGGGGCCAACGTCCTGACTTTC. The entire variable domain, with the rest obtained from reference TRBV7-3 and TRBJ2-6, is as follows: GAGVSQTPSNKVTEKGKYVELRCDPISGHTALYWYRQSLGQGPEFLIYFQGTGAADDSGLPNDRFFAVRPEGSVSTLKIQRTERGDSAVYLCASSSLTGRSGANVLTFGAGSRLTVL.

This sequence joins TRBV5-1 and TRBJ2-3; tentative D call: TRBD2 (6 bases). Per germline, CDR1 SGHRS and CDR2 YFSETQ. CDR3 size: 15 residues. The germline V and J ends were trimmed by 5 bases and 0 bases, with 13 bases remaining between them. CDR3 DNA sequence: TGCGCCAGCAGTTGGGACTTGCCTAGCACAGATACGCAGTATTTT. Its protein is CASSWDLPSTDTQYF.

This clonotype has ten or more counts. This chain links TRBV7-2 with TRBJ1-1, with D uncertain. V shed 1 base and J shed 4 bases, with 10 bases lying between them. The CDR3 is 14 amino acids. Germline V gene sequence: CDR1 SGHTA, CDR2 FQGNSA. In DNA, the CDR3 is TGTGCCAGCAGCTTAGAGGTTGCATCCACTGAAGCTTTCTTT. Translation: CASSLEVASTEAFF.

This clonotype was counted many times. The chain carries TRBV7-8 and TRBJ2-6; 7 bases are shared with TRBD1. Germline CDR1 SGHVS, CDR2 FQNEAQ. With 5 bases clipped from V and 2 bases from J, the junction kept 3 bases outside the gene matches. The CDR3 length is 15 residues. The CDR3 nucleotides read TGTGCCAGCAGCACAGACAGGGCTGGGGCCAACGTCCTGACTTTC. Translation: CASSTDRAGANVLTF.

Comments on this clonotype: This may come from a read error, since a much larger clone is one base off. The V gene is TRBV28, the J gene TRBJ1-2; tentatively, D is TRBD1 (6 bases). From germline, CDR1 is MDHEN and CDR2 SYDVKM. V was shortened by 7 bases and J by 6 bases, with 21 bases between the two germline ends. This CDR3 has 15 residues. The CDR3: CASMPLSGDRDGYTF. The DNA of the CDR3 is TGTGCCAGCATGCCTCTTTCAGGGGACCGCGATGGCTACACCTTC.

This clonotype has at least ten counts. The rearrangement uses TRBV6-2 or TRBV6-3 and TRBJ2-1, with unresolved D. V lost 8 bases, J lost 8 bases, and 13 bases lay in between. Germline CDR1 is MNHEY and CDR2 is SVGEGT. The CDR3 has 12 amino acids. The DNA of the CDR3 is TGTGCCAGCGGCGAAGGTTTTCATGAGCAGTTCTTC. Its protein is CASGEGFHEQFF.

This clonotype turned up a few times. The CDR3 loop is CAISETGTANTGELFF. CDR3 DNA sequence: TGTGCCATCAGTGAGACCGGGACAGCTAACACCGGGGAGCTGTTTTTT. The chain recombines TRBV10-3 with TRBJ2-2, with 7 positions matching TRBD1. Germline CDR1 and CDR2: ENHRY and SYGVKD. The V segment lost 2 bases and the J segment 2 bases; nucleotides outside the gene matches: 5. The CDR3 is 16 residues long.

At least ten counts were recorded for this clonotype. The V and J genes are TRBV12-3 or TRBV12-4 and TRBJ2-3; D not resolved. V gave up 2 bases and J gave up 1 base, with 7 bases separating them. The CDR3 totals 14 residues. CDR3 residues: CASSLQSRTDTQYF. CDR3 coding DNA: TGTGCCAGCAGTTTACAAAGCCGCACAGATACGCAGTATTTT.

This clonotype was observed at least ten times. The J gene is TRBJ1-3, the V gene TRBV20-1, with 7 positions matching TRBD1. In germline, CDR1 is DFQATT, CDR2 SNEGSKA (reference sequence). The CDR3 contains 13 residues. V shed 5 bases, J shed 0 bases, and the junction held 1 base outside the gene matches. The CDR3 nucleotides read TGCAGTGCTCGGGACAGCTCTGGAAACACCATATATTTT. This gives the protein CSARDSSGNTIYF.

The chain recombines TRBV20-1 with TRBJ1-1, with a possible D match to TRBD1 (6 bases). This CDR3 has 14 amino acids. V was shortened by 2 bases and J by 1 base, with 11 bases between the two germline ends. In germline, CDR1 is DFQATT, CDR2 SNEGSKA (reference sequence). The CDR3 sequence is CSARWGPPNTEAFF. As DNA, the CDR3 is TGCAGTGCTAGATGGGGGCCCCCGAACACTGAAGCTTTCTTT.

There are many counts of this clonotype. The rearrangement joins TRBV7-9 to TRBJ1-5; D is uncertain. The V end lost 4 bases, the J end lost 3 bases, and 4 bases lay between the germline ends. This CDR3 contains 12 residues. Germline CDR1 reads SEHNR; CDR2 reads FQNEAQ (reference sequence). CDR3 nucleotides: TGTGCCAGCAGCTCCCCCAATCAGCCCCAGCATTTT. It yields the protein CASSSPNQPQHF.

This clonotype was observed many times. V and J are TRBV28 and TRBJ1-4; tentatively, D is TRBD1 (6 bases). CDR1 MDHEN and CDR2 SYDVKM come from the germline V gene. V lost 5 bases and J lost 5, with 12 bases in between. CDR3 length equals 14 residues. For the CDR3, the DNA is TGTGCCAGCAGTACCGGGACACGGAATGAAAAACTGTTTTTT. As protein: CASSTGTRNEKLFF.

The chain recombines TRBV2 with TRBJ1-1, with D uncertain. The CDR3 spans 14 residues. V gave up 8 bases and J gave up 1 base, with 14 bases separating them. In germline, CDR1 is SNHLY, CDR2 FYNNEI. Written as DNA, the CDR3 is TGTGCCAGCGGGTTGATCGTTGGGAACACTGAAGCTTTCTTT. Protein product: CASGLIVGNTEAFF.

The table lists this clonotype with many counts. This rearrangement joins TRBV7-2 to TRBJ2-6, with D unresolved. Per the germline V gene, CDR1 is SGHTA and CDR2 is FQGNSA. The CDR3 length is 15 residues. V lost 4 bases and J lost 0, with 7 bases in between. CDR3 bases: TGTGCCAGCAGCTGGCACAACTCTGGGGCCAACGTCCTGACTTTC. Its protein is CASSWHNSGANVLTF.